Each of the 12 T cell receptor beta chains below was sequenced from the same sample in a study of human T cells and chemical hapten exposure. The time point here: patch test 2, 6 weeks after DPC sensitization. Treatment noted: therapeutic diphenylcyclopropenone sensitization with weekly scalp DPC. Each CDR3 protein is one row after TCRdb ran MiXCR on the RACE reads. Here the sample spans about 380,000 distinct CDR3 sequences, around 6% being singletons. The sequences come from whole blood, collected in connection with sensitization to the hapten diphenylcyclopropenone (DPC). These receptors came from a woman aged 18-29 years with alopecia areata. Some clones in this sample may be carry-over from other donors' samples.

This clonotype has a count of ten or more. The rearrangement uses TRBV27 and TRBJ1-4, with D unclear. Looked up from germline, CDR1 is MNHEY and CDR2 is SMNVEV (reference sequence). V was trimmed by 3 bases and J by 5 bases, leaving 7 bases between them. The CDR3 covers 13 residues. The CDR3 DNA reads as TGTGCCAGCAGTTTCAGGATCAATGAAAAACTGTTTTTT. This sequence encodes CASSFRINEKLFF.

At least ten counts were recorded for this clonotype. This chain uses TRBV5-1 with TRBJ2-6, with D possibly TRBD1 on 5 matching bases. This CDR3 region has 15 residues. Germline V gene lookup returns CDR1 SGHRS and CDR2 YFSETQ. The V and J ends lost 4 bases and 4 bases respectively, with 12 bases between them. DNA for the CDR3: TGCGCCAGCAGCCCGACAGTGGCGGGGGCCAACGTCCTGACTTTC. It translates to CASSPTVAGANVLTF. The whole variable domain, filled in from reference TRBV5-1 and TRBJ2-6, reads KAGVTQTPRYLIKTRGQQVTLSCSPISGHRSVSWYQQTPGQGLQFLFEYFSETQRNKGNFPGRFSGRQFSNSRSEMNVSTLELGDSALYLCASSPTVAGANVLTFGAGSRLTVL.

The V and J genes are TRBV19 and TRBJ2-1, with D possibly matching TRBD1 (7 bases). The V end lost 5 bases, the J end lost 3 bases, and 14 bases lay between the germline ends. CDR1 and CDR2 from the germline V gene are LNHDA and SQIVND (reference sequence). The CDR3 totals 15 residues. Here the CDR3 DNA reads TGTGCCAGTAGTCCCCGGAGGGACAGCTACAATGAGCAGTTCTTC. This translates into CASSPRRDSYNEQFF.

This chain uses TRBV15 with TRBJ1-2; no clear D gene. Trimming shortened V by 8 bases and J by 4 bases, and 14 bases separated the two germline ends. CDR1 and CDR2 (germline): LNHNV, YYDKDF (reference sequence). There are 13 residues in the CDR3. CDR3 nucleotides: TGTGCCACCCGCTCGGATAAGATCTATGGCTACACCTTC. It translates to CATRSDKIYGYTF.

On this clonotype: A read error is possible here, since a much larger clone lies one base away. The chain carries TRBV7-9 and TRBJ1-1; D unclear. Germline V lookup: CDR1 SEHNR, CDR2 FQNEAQ (reference sequence). This CDR3 contains 16 residues. The DNA for the CDR3 is TGTGCCTGCAGCTTAAGAGGGCAGGTAAAGAACACTGAAGCTTTCTTT. It encodes CACSLRGQVKNTEAFF. Full variable domain (missing parts from reference TRBV7-9 and TRBJ1-1): DTGVSQNPRHKITKRGQNVTFRCDPISEHNRLYWYRQTLGQGPEFLTYFQNEAQLEKSRLLSDRFSAERPKGSFSTLEIQRTEQGDSAMYLCACSLRGQVKNTEAFFGQGTRLTVV.

The genes are TRBV29-1 and TRBJ2-7, with no clear D. Germline-derived CDR1 and CDR2 are SQVTM and ANQGSEA. Trimming pared 4 bases from V and 0 bases from J, leaving 4 bases between. This CDR3 has 11 residues. CDR3 amino acids: CSVGNSYEQYF. CDR3 in DNA: TGCAGCGTTGGAAACTCCTACGAGCAGTACTTC.

This clonotype was detected only a few times. V usage is TRBV13 and J usage is TRBJ2-3; 10 nucleotides match TRBD2. V gave up 2 bases and J gave up 2 bases; unmatched junction bases: 10. The CDR3 is made up of 18 amino acids. CDR1 and CDR2 (germline): PRHDT, FYEKMQ (reference sequence). The chain's CDR3 is CASSLSAGGRGNTDTQYF. The DNA for the CDR3 is TGTGCCAGCAGCTTATCAGCGGGGGGGCGTGGGAACACAGATACGCAGTATTTT.

This clonotype was seen only a few times. The chain recombines TRBV28 with TRBJ2-5; 7 nucleotides align to TRBD1. J gave up 2 bases and V 4 bases, and 10 bases lay outside the gene matches. This CDR3 has 16 amino acids. Per germline, CDR1 MDHEN and CDR2 SYDVKM. The DNA for the CDR3 is TGTGCCAGCAGTTCGCATGGGACAGAGACGCAAGAGACCCAGTACTTC. This gives the protein CASSSHGTETQETQYF.

This clonotype has only a few counts. The V gene is TRBV29-1, the J gene TRBJ1-2; 8 bases map to TRBD1. The germline V gene has CDR1 SQVTM and CDR2 ANQGSEA. The CDR3 has 15 residues. Losses at the gene ends were 1 base for V and 4 bases for J; bases not matched to a gene: 8. CDR3 amino acids: CSVEVDRGRGYGYTF. The CDR3 DNA reads as TGCAGCGTTGAAGTTGACAGGGGAAGGGGCTATGGCTACACCTTC.

This clonotype has only a few counts. The V gene is TRBV28, the J gene TRBJ1-2; D might be TRBD1 (6 bases). Germline CDR1 is MDHEN and CDR2 is SYDVKM. V was shortened by 4 bases and J by 2 bases, with 14 bases between the two germline ends. The CDR3 has 15 residues. CDR3 sequence: CASSSLQGRNYGYTF. The DNA of the CDR3 is TGTGCCAGCAGTTCTCTACAGGGACGAAACTATGGCTACACCTTC.

Concerning this clonotype itself: Since a much larger clone is just one base distant, this may be a read error. The V and J genes are TRBV14 and TRBJ2-7, with D possibly being TRBD2 (5 bases). CDR3 length equals 17 residues. The germline V gene has CDR1 SGHDN and CDR2 FVKESK. The CDR3 bases are TGTGCCAGCGGCCAAGATCGCCCTCCGGGGTACGACTACGAGCAGTACTTC. Encoded protein: CASGQDRPPGYDYEQYF.

This clonotype was detected only a few times. The V gene is TRBV4-3, the J gene TRBJ2-2, with D tentatively TRBD2 (5 bases). From germline, CDR1 is LGHNA and CDR2 YSLEER. Trimming took 1 base from V and 4 from J, leaving 16 bases between them. The CDR3 is made up of 17 amino acids. The CDR3 DNA is TGCGCCAGCAGCCAAGTACAAGGTGGAGGCAGCACCGGGGAGCTGTTTTTT. This translates into CASSQVQGGGSTGELFF.